This T cell receptor beta chain originates from a study of control samples from healthy donors and cancer patients. Profiled with immunoSEQ multiplex PCR; TCRdb holds only in-frame clones, not every one. The sample contains approximately 140,000 clones, roughly 92% of which appear only once. Germline values: CDR1 MNHEY, CDR2 SMNVEV (reference sequence). With 1 base removed from V and 0 bases from J, the gap between germline ends came to 4 bases. The CDR3 is 13 amino acids. The rearrangement links TRBV27 to TRBJ2-7, with D unresolved. The receptor was derived from a middle-aged man in good health. The sample comprised blood. The CDR3 nucleotides read TGTGCCAGCAGTTTATACAGCTCCTACGAGCAGTACTTC. Protein: CASSLYSSYEQYF.